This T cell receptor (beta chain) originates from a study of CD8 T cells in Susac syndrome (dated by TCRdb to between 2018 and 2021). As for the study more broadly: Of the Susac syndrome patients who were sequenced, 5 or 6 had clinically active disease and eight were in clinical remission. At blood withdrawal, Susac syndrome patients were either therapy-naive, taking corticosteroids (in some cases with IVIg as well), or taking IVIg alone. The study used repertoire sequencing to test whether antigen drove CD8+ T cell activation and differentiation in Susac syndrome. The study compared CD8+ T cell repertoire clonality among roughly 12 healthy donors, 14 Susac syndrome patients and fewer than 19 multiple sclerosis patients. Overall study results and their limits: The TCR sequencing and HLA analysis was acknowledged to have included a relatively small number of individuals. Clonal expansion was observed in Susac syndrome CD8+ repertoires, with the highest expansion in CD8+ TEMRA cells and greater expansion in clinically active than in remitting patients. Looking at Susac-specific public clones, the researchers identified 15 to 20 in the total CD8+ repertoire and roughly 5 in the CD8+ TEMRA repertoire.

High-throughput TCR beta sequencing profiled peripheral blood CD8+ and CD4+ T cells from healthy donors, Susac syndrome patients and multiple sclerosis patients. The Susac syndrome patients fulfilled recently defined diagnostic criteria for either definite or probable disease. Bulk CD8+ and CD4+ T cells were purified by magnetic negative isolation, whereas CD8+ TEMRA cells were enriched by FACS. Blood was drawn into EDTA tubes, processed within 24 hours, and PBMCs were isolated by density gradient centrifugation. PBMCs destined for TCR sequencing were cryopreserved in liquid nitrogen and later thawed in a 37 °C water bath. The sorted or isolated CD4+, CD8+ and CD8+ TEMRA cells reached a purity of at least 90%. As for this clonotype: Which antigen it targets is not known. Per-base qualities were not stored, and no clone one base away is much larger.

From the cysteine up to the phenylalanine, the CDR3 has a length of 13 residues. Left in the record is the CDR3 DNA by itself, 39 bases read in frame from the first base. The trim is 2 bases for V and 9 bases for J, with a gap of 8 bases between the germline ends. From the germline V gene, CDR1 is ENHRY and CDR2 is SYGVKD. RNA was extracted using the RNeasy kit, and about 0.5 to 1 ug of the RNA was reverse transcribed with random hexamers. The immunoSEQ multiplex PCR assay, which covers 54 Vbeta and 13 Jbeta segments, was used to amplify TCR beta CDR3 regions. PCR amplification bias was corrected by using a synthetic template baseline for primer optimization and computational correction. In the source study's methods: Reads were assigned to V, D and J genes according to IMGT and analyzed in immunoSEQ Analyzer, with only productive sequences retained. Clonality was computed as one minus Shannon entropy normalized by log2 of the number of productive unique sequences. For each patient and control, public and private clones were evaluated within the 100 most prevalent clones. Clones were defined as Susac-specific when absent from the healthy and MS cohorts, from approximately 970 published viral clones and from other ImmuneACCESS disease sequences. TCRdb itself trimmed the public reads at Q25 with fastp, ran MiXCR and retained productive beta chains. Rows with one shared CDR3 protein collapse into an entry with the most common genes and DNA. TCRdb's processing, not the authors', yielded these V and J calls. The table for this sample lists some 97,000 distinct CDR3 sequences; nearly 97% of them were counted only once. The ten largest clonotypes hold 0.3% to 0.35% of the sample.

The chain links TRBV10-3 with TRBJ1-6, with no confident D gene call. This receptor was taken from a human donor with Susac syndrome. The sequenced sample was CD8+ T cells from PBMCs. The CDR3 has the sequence CAISEIVGSPLHF. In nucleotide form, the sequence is TGTGCCATCAGTGAGATTGTGGGTTCACCCCTCCACTTT.